One sample yielded the 10 T cell receptor beta chains listed below, sequenced in a study of T cell repertoires in cytomegalovirus infection. These TCRs' antigens remain unknown. From the reads, TCRdb called clonotypes with MiXCR, one entry per CDR3 protein. This table has about 63,000 distinct CDR3 sequences, around 20% appearing once. Sequenced material: CD8+ T cells from cultured PBMCs, taken from culture after CMV antigen stimulation. The receptors come from a human donor in good health (CMV status not recorded). Some clones in this sample may be carry-over from other donors' samples.

A few counts support this clonotype. The chain is built from TRBV12-3 or TRBV12-4 and TRBJ2-7, with D possibly matching TRBD2 (5 bases). Trimming left V 3 bases short and J 0 bases short, with 15 bases between. CDR3 size: 16 residues. CDR3 DNA sequence: TGTGCCAGCAGTTTCGTCATAAACACTAGCTCCTACGAGCAGTACTTC. Translating it yields CASSFVINTSSYEQYF.

This clonotype appeared a few times. V usage is TRBV12-3 or TRBV12-4 and J usage is TRBJ2-7; 7 bases match TRBD2. The V segment lost 6 bases and the J segment 5 bases; nucleotides outside the gene matches: 10. The CDR3 consists of 14 residues. The CDR3 here is CASSPRAGFDEQYF. CDR3 in DNA: TGTGCCAGCAGCCCGCGAGCGGGGTTCGACGAGCAGTACTTC.

This clonotype is medium-sized in the sample. V is TRBV7-2 and J is TRBJ2-5; TRBD2 is a possible D gene (7 bases). This CDR3 spans 18 amino acids. Trimming took off 5 bases at V and 3 bases at J, with 25 bases between the two ends. Germline assignment: CDR1 SGHTA and CDR2 FQGNSA. In nucleotides, the CDR3 is TGTGCCAGCAGCGTTCGCATAGGGGGGGCGAGGGAGGAAGAGACCCAGTACTTC. It encodes CASSVRIGGAREEETQYF.

This clonotype was seen only a few times. The chain combines TRBV10-3 with TRBJ1-5, with TRBD1 identical over 7 bases. This CDR3 has 15 amino acids. The trim removed 3 bases at V and 4 bases at J, leaving 6 bases unmatched. The germline gives CDR1 ENHRY, CDR2 SYGVKD. In DNA form, the CDR3 reads TGTGCCATCAGTGATTCCGACAGGGTAAATCAGCCCCAGCATTTT. Encoded protein: CAISDSDRVNQPQHF.

This clonotype has just a few counts. This chain uses TRBV12-3 or TRBV12-4 with TRBJ2-1, with TRBD2 identical over 7 bases. The trim removed 7 bases at V and 5 bases at J, leaving 8 bases unmatched. There are 14 residues in the CDR3. CDR3 protein: CASTLLGRDNEQFF. CDR3 sequence (DNA): TGTGCCAGCACCCTCCTTGGGAGGGACAATGAGCAGTTCTTC.

This clonotype was seen a handful of times. V gene TRBV4-3 combines with J gene TRBJ2-5; D is perhaps TRBD2 (6 bases). Germline values: CDR1 LGHNA, CDR2 YSLEER. The CDR3 length is 14 residues. With 1 base removed from V and 0 bases from J, the gap between germline ends came to 6 bases. The CDR3, as DNA: TGCGCCAGCAGCCAAGCGGGAGACCAAGAGACCCAGTACTTC. This codes for CASSQAGDQETQYF.

The genes are TRBV30 and TRBJ1-2; no definite D call. Germline V gives CDR1 GTSNPN, CDR2 SVGIG (reference sequence). The CDR3 covers 17 residues. The ends were cut back, 0 bases at V and 1 base at J, with 18 bases in the middle. CDR3 in amino acids: CAWSVPGLPGSNYGYTF. CDR3 bases: TGTGCCTGGAGTGTACCCGGACTCCCCGGTAGTAACTATGGCTACACCTTC.

This clonotype was detected once. The chain employs TRBV12-5 and TRBJ1-2; D might be TRBD1 (6 bases). From germline, CDR1 is LGHNT and CDR2 FRNRAP. The length of the CDR3 is 13 residues. V was clipped by 5 bases and J by 8 bases, with 15 bases between them. CDR3 protein: CASGAPGDRGYTF. The CDR3 DNA reads TGTGCTAGTGGTGCTCCAGGGGACCGGGGCTACACCTTC. Complete variable domain (other parts from reference TRBV12-5 and TRBJ1-2): DARVTQTPRHKVTEMGQEVTMRCQPILGHNTVFWYRQTMMQGLELLAYFRNRAPLDDSGMPKDRFSAEMPDATLATLKIQPSEPRDSAVYFCASGAPGDRGYTFGSGTRLTVV.

The CDR3 spells CASSPGLNLRNEKLFF. The CDR3, as DNA: TGTGCCAGCAGCCCCGGACTCAACCTCCGTAATGAAAAACTGTTTTTT. This sequence joins TRBV7-6 and TRBJ1-4, with D unresolved. The CDR3 is 16 amino acids. The V end was cut by 5 bases, the J end by 4 bases, with 17 bases between. The V gene's germline CDR1 is SGHVS and CDR2 FNYEAQ.

The chain uses TRBV6-1 and TRBJ2-7; 11 nucleotides match TRBD1. J was trimmed by 3 bases and V by 6 bases; bases with no gene match: 7. This CDR3 has 15 residues. Germline CDR1 MNHNS, CDR2 SASEGT. CDR3 in DNA: TGTGCCAGCAGAGAGGACAGGGGGCCTGACTACGAGCAGTACTTC. This sequence encodes CASREDRGPDYEQYF.